Listed below are T cell receptor beta chains from one sample, sequenced in a study of blood T cells in healthy people across ages. TCRdb ran MiXCR on the 5' RACE reads and lists one entry per CDR3 protein. The sample has hundreds of thousands of distinct CDR3 sequences; under 25% are singletons. Sequencing was carried out using blood. The receptors were gathered from a man in his 70s in good health. CDR3s include the opening cysteine and the closing phenylalanine or tryptophan. The D gene is left open where the match is weak. Expanded clones are given a class, and other clones once, few, many or no size at all.

>TRBJ2-3|-|TRBV12-3/TRBV12-4|-
TGTGCCAGCAGTGTGCTATCAGATACGCAGTATTTT
CASSVLSDTQYF
>TRBJ2-3|-|TRBV28|TRBD1
TGCGCCAGCAGTTTCGCTGTACAGGGGTGGGGCACAGATACGCAGTATTTT
CASSFAVQGWGTDTQYF
>TRBJ2-7|-|TRBV3-1|TRBD2
TGTGCCAGCAGCCAAGTCGGGAGGGCCCTCGAGCAGTACTTC
CASSQVGRALEQYF
>TRBJ1-1|few|TRBV7-9|-
TGTGCCAGCAGCTTAGAGGTGGGCTTAACTGAAGCTTTCTTT
CASSLEVGLTEAFF
>TRBJ2-4|many|TRBV5-6|TRBD2
TGTGCCAGCAGTCCGGGACTATCAGCCAAAAACATTCAGTACTTC
CASSPGLSAKNIQYF
>TRBJ1-1|-|TRBV25-1|-
TGTGCCAGCAGTGACGCCACCCCGAGGACTGAAGCTTTCTTT
CASSDATPRTEAFF
>TRBJ2-6|-|TRBV7-9|-
TGTGCCAGCAGCTCCCTGAGCTCTGGGGCCAACGTCCTGACTTTC
CASSSLSSGANVLTF
>TRBJ2-2|-|TRBV5-1|TRBD2
TGCGCCAGCAAACTAGCGGGAGGGCCCACCGGGGAGCTGTTTTTT
CASKLAGGPTGELFF
>TRBJ2-3|-|TRBV29-1|TRBD1
TGCAGCGTTGAAGGAAGTACCGGGACAGGGGGCACAGATACGCAGTATTTT
CSVEGSTGTGGTDTQYF
>TRBJ2-3|-|TRBV6-5|-
TGTGCCAGCAGTTACAGGGCTACGCAGTATTTT
CASSYRATQYF
>TRBJ1-1|few|TRBV14|TRBD1
TGTGCCAGCAGCCGAACTGCAGGGGGCGAGGGCACTGAAGCTTTCTTT
CASSRTAGGEGTEAFF
>TRBJ2-7|few|TRBV5-1|-
TGCGCCAGCAGCTCGACACTCAACTCCTACGAGCAGTACTTC
CASSSTLNSYEQYF
>TRBJ2-3|few|TRBV18|-
TGTGCCAGCTCAACGCAGGGTGGGGCAGATACGCAGTATTTT
CASSTQGGADTQYF
>TRBJ1-1|-|TRBV12-3/TRBV12-4|-
TGTGCCAGCAGTTTAATACAGGGATGGACTGAAGCTTTCTTT
CASSLIQGWTEAFF
>TRBJ2-3|few|TRBV4-1|TRBD2
TGCGCCAGCAGCCAAGATAGCGGGAATTTAGATACGCAGTATTTT
CASSQDSGNLDTQYF
>TRBJ2-1|few|TRBV10-2|-
TGCGCCAGCAGTGAGGGGTTATGGCAGTTCTTC
CASSEGLWQFF
>TRBJ2-2|few|TRBV10-3|-
TGTGCCATCAGCAAAGAGAACACCGGGGAGCTGTTTTTT
CAISKENTGELFF
>TRBJ2-5|few|TRBV25-1|-
TGTGCCAGCAGTGGATTAGGACAGAAAGAGACCCAGTACTTC
CASSGLGQKETQYF
>TRBJ1-1|-|TRBV29-1|-
TGCAGCGCCGGGTACACAAACACTGAAGCTTTCTTT
CSAGYTNTEAFF
>TRBJ2-7|many|TRBV20-1|-
TGCAGTGCTCCGACCGGGAGCACCTACGAGCAGTACTTC
CSAPTGSTYEQYF
>TRBJ2-1|-|TRBV4-1|TRBD2
TGCGCCAGCAGCCACGCGGGAGGCAGGTACAATGAGCAGTTCTTC
CASSHAGGRYNEQFF
>TRBJ2-3|-|TRBV20-1|TRBD1
TGCAGTGCTAAGGGACAGGGGGCAAGAGATACGCAGTATTTT
CSAKGQGARDTQYF
>TRBJ2-7|-|TRBV20-1|-
TGCAGTGCCAGAGAGGGGCAGGGGATAGTATACGAGCAGTACTTC
CSAREGQGIVYEQYF
>TRBJ1-1|-|TRBV12-3/TRBV12-4|-
TGTGCCAGCAGTTACCAGACGGGCACTGAAGCTTTCTTT
CASSYQTGTEAFF
>TRBJ2-1|many|TRBV5-1|TRBD2
TGCGCCAGCAGCTTAAGCGGGAACGCCTACAATGAGCAGTTCTTC
CASSLSGNAYNEQFF
>TRBJ2-5|few|TRBV9|-
TGTGCCAGCAGCGTAGGCGACGTAGAGACCCAGTACTTC
CASSVGDVETQYF
>TRBJ2-6|many|TRBV5-5|-
TGTGCCAGCAGCTTGTCGCACAGACGCTCTGGGGCCAACGTCCTGACTTTC
CASSLSHRRSGANVLTF
>TRBJ1-1|-|TRBV6-1|-
TGTGCCAGCACCAACGGGGACGGAGGGGTGAACACTGAAGCTTTCTTT
CASTNGDGGVNTEAFF
>TRBJ2-5|-|TRBV7-2|-
TGTGCCAGCAGCCTGGGGAGTGCAGAGACCCAGTACTTC
CASSLGSAETQYF
>TRBJ2-7|-|TRBV29-1|-
TGCAGCGTTGTTCTCGGTCAGGGGAGTGGCGAGCAGTACTTC
CSVVLGQGSGEQYF
>TRBJ2-7|few|TRBV20-1|-
TGCAGTGCTAGAGACTTACAGGGGGGGTTCGACGAGCAGTACTTC
CSARDLQGGFDEQYF
>TRBJ2-4|-|TRBV4-1|TRBD1
TGCGCCAGCAGCCTACGACAGGGGGGGGACATTCAGTACTTC
CASSLRQGGDIQYF
>TRBJ2-3|few|TRBV6-4|-
TGTGCCAGCAGTGTTCTAGCCACAGATACGCAGTATTTT
CASSVLATDTQYF
>TRBJ2-2|-|TRBV9|TRBD2
TGTGCCGGCAGCGTAGCGGGTACACAGACCGGGGAGCTGTTTTTT
CAGSVAGTQTGELFF
>TRBJ2-7|-|TRBV7-2|-
TGTGCCAGCAGCTTAGCGGGAGTGGCGGGAACCTACGAGCAGTACTTC
CASSLAGVAGTYEQYF
>TRBJ1-5|few|TRBV20-1|TRBD1
TGCAGTGCTAGAGAATGGGACAGGGCACGTCAGCCCCAGCATTTT
CSAREWDRARQPQHF
>TRBJ1-4|-|TRBV7-8|-
TGTGCCAGCAGTTTCCGGACACCAATGACTGAAAAACTGTTTTTT
CASSFRTPMTEKLFF
>TRBJ2-7|-|TRBV3-1|-
TGTGCCAGCAGCCAAGGTGTCGGAGGATTGCGCGAGCAGTACTTC
CASSQGVGGLREQYF
>TRBJ2-1|few|TRBV7-9|-
TGTGCCAGCGAGGGACCCACCGACCGTGAGCAGTTCTTC
CASEGPTDREQFF
>TRBJ1-5|-|TRBV5-1|-
TGCGCCAGCAGCTACGGCGGTTACAATCAGCCCCAGCATTTT
CASSYGGYNQPQHF
>TRBJ2-3|-|TRBV29-1|-
TGCAGCGTTTATCTTAGGGATACGCAGTATTTT
CSVYLRDTQYF